The T cell receptor beta chain described here comes from a study of regulatory T cells in long-lasting Graves disease. Study-level results: Persistent Graves' patients showed less TCR diversity than newly diagnosed patients showed.

TCR beta libraries were built with iRepertoire HTBI primers and Arm-PCR of CDR3 regions. Each CDR3 protein is one row after TCRdb ran MiXCR on the multiplex PCR reads. The sample contains 400,000 to 500,000 distinct CDR3 sequences, 21% of which appear only once. CDR3 length equals 17 residues. CDR1 MNHEY and CDR2 SVGEGT come from the germline V gene. With V trimmed by 0 bases and J by 3 bases, 7 bases remained unmatched. On this clonotype itself: Antigen unknown.

Time point noted: persistent/refractory GD, antithyroid drugs over 5 years with positive TRAb. PBMC RNA was the source of the TCR library. Patients of an endocrinology department in Xi'an, China, were included. The V and J genes are TRBV6-2 or TRBV6-3 and TRBJ2-3; 9 nucleotides match TRBD1. The specimen was peripheral blood mononuclear cells (PBMCs), collected when the disease was refractory, from a patient treated with antithyroid drugs. This TCR was recovered from a female donor with Graves disease. This CDR3 is CASSYSTGTGWTDTQYF. For the CDR3, the DNA is TGTGCCAGCAGTTACTCAACCGGGACAGGGTGGACAGATACGCAGTATTTT.